Sequencing of this TCR beta chain was carried out in a study of blood T cell repertoires in COVID-19. Overall study context: From the United States, Italy and Spain came samples of acute and convalescent COVID-19. Sample material is recorded as cDNA or gDNA derived from T cells, B-cell-depleted T cells, or PBMCs.

Sequenced by immunoSEQ multiplex PCR; TCRdb stores in-frame clones only, minus some. The sample records 75,000 to 95,000 clones, 80% being singletons. Trimming removed 1 base from V and 3 bases from J; junction bases left unmatched: 8. Germline V CDR1 and CDR2: LGHNA, YSLEER. The CDR3 is 17 amino acids. This clone was recorded only once. The sample was peripheral blood. The TCR sequence derives from a woman aged 40 to 55 with active or convalescent COVID-19. This sequence joins TRBV4-3 and TRBJ2-7; TRBD1 matches 11 bases. CDR3 bases: TGCGCCAGCAGCCAAGTGGCTACCGGGACAGGGGGCTACGAGCAGTACTTC. Translating it yields CASSQVATGTGGYEQYF.